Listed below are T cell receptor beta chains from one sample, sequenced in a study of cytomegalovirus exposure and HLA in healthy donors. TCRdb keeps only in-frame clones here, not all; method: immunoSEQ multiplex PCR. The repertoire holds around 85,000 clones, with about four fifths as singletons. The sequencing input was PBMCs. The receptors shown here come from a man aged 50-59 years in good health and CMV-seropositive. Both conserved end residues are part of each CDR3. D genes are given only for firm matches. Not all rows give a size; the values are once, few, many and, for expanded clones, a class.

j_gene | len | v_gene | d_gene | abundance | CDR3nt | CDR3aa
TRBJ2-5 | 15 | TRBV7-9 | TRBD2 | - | TGTTCCAGCAGCCAGGCGGGGGGTTATGGAGAGACCCAGTACTTC | CSSSQAGGYGETQYF
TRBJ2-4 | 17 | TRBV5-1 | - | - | TGCGCCAGCAGCTTAGGGGCAGTAGGGTTCTCACGTGACATTCAGTACTTC | CASSLGAVGFSRDIQYF
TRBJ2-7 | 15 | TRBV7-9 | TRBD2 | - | TGTGCCAGCAGCCCGCCCGGGACTAGCGGGCACGAGCAGTACTTC | CASSPPGTSGHEQYF
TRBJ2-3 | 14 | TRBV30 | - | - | TGTGCCTGCCGAACCAGCGGCCACACAGATACGCAGTATTTT | CACRTSGHTDTQYF
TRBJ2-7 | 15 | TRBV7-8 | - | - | TGTGCCAGCAGCTCCACCCCTGAAAGCTCCTACGAGCAGTACTTC | CASSSTPESSYEQYF
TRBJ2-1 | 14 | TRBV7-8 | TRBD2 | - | TGTGCCAGCAGCCCATTGGGGAGCGGGGGTGAGCAGTTCTTC | CASSPLGSGGEQFF
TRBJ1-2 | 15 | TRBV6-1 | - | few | TGTGCCAGCAGTCAGACAGGCGAGGCTAACTATGGCTACACCTTC | CASSQTGEANYGYTF
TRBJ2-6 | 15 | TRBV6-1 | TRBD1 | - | TGTGCCAGCAGTACAGGGGGCGCTGGGGCCAACGTCCTGACTTTC | CASSTGGAGANVLTF
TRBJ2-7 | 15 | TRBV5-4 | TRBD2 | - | TGTGCCAGCAGCTCCGAGAGAGCGGGAGTTGACGAGCAGTACTTC | CASSSERAGVDEQYF
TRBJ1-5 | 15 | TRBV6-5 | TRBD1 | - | TGTGCCAGCCGGCGAGGACAGGTGGGGAATCAGCCCCAGCATTTT | CASRRGQVGNQPQHF
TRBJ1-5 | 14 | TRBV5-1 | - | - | TGCGCCAGCAGCTTCGGGGGTAGCAATCAGCCCCAGCATTTT | CASSFGGSNQPQHF
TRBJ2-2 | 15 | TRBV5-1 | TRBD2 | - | TGCGCCAGCAGCTTGTTGGGAGGGCCCACCGGGGAGCTGTTTTTT | CASSLLGGPTGELFF
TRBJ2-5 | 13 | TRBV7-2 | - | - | TGTGCCAGCAGGCCTTGGTCCGAGGAGACCCAGTACTTC | CASRPWSEETQYF
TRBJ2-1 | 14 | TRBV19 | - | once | TGTGCCAGTAGAAGAGCAGGGGACAACAATGAGCAGTTCTTC | CASRRAGDNNEQFF
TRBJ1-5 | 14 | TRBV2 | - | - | TGTGCCAGCAGTGACAATTCGCAGGGAGGGCCCCAGCATTTT | CASSDNSQGGPQHF
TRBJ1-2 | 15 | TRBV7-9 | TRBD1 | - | TGTGCCAGCAGCGGGACAGGGGGATATAACTATGGCTACACCTTC | CASSGTGGYNYGYTF
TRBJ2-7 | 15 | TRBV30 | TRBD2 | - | TGTGCCTGGAGTGTCATAGCGGGAGGGGCCTACGAGCAGTACTTC | CAWSVIAGGAYEQYF
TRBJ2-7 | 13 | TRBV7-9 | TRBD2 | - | TGTGCCAGCAGCCCGGGGGGGCGGTACGAGCAGTACTTC | CASSPGGRYEQYF
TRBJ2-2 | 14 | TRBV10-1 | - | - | TGCGCCAGCAGTGATTTAAGCGGGTCCGGGGAGCTGTTTTTT | CASSDLSGSGELFF
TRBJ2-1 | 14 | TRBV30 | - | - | TGTGCCTGGAGTGTTCCTAGCCCCTACAATGAGCAGTTCTTC | CAWSVPSPYNEQFF